This TCR beta chain is from a study of blood T cell repertoires in COVID-19. This clone has more than one count but fewer than ten. Assignments of participants to cohorts depended upon their own reported clinical history. Among Cohort 3 donors, those recovered had two negative PCRs, clearance, or symptom resolution. Per the original data handling: Estimation of nucleated cell counts was performed using reference gene primer amplification. Assay: immunoSEQ multiplex PCR; the TCRdb copy retains only in-frame clones and omits some. V, J and clone size are taken as reported in that table, and D and trimming were inferred from the DNA itself. This sample has 230,000 or so clones, with 80% to 85% found just once. The length of the CDR3 is 15 residues. From germline, CDR1 is LNHDA and CDR2 SQIVND (reference sequence). The germline V and J ends were trimmed by 5 bases and 3 bases, with 14 bases remaining between them.

The specimen was PBMCs or T cells enriched from blood (not recorded which). The rearrangement joins TRBV19 to TRBJ1-5, with D maybe TRBD1 (6 bases). The source is a man in his fifties or sixties who had recovered from COVID-19. CDR3 region: CASSSLQGFNQPQHF. DNA for the CDR3: TGTGCCAGTAGTTCTTTACAGGGTTTCAATCAGCCCCAGCATTTT.